A single sample gave rise to the 8 T cell receptor beta chains below, sequenced in a study of CD8 T cells in ankylosing spondylitis. Study-wide findings and caveats: The study identified a TCR beta motif of roughly eight highly homologous variants that appeared characteristic of ankylosing spondylitis blood.

TCRdb re-called the 5' RACE reads through MiXCR, storing one row per CDR3 protein. The sample records 750,000 to 850,000 distinct CDR3 sequences, approximately 12% being singletons. Their cognate antigens are unknown. Material for sequencing was blood, either unsorted or a sorted T cell fraction (not recorded which). These receptors all come from a male donor with ankylosing spondylitis.

CDR3 residues: CSAMRGIPGELFF. The CDR3 coding sequence is TGCAGTGCCATGAGAGGGATCCCCGGGGAGCTGTTTTTT. The rearrangement links TRBV20-1 to TRBJ2-2, with D tentatively TRBD2 (5 bases). This CDR3 has 13 residues. V dropped 6 bases and J dropped 6 bases, with 14 bases sitting between them. Per the germline V gene, CDR1 is DFQATT and CDR2 is SNEGSKA (reference sequence).

The chain carries TRBV2 and TRBJ1-5; D not certain. In germline, CDR1 is SNHLY, CDR2 FYNNEI. The CDR3 runs to 14 residues. V lost 3 bases, J lost 4 bases, and 10 bases lay in between. The CDR3 spells CASSESTANQPQHF. The CDR3 DNA follows: TGTGCCAGCAGTGAGAGCACGGCTAATCAGCCCCAGCATTTT.

This clonotype was counted many times. The CDR3 sequence: CASSYLGLNTGELFF. The DNA for the CDR3 is TGTGCCAGCAGTTACTTGGGACTCAACACCGGGGAGCTGTTTTTT. The chain combines TRBV6-2 or TRBV6-3 with TRBJ2-2; D possibly corresponds to TRBD2 (6 bases). The CDR3 is made up of 15 amino acids. CDR1 is MNHEY and CDR2 is SVGEGT in the germline V gene. V lost 1 base to trimming and J lost 2 bases, with 8 bases between them.

This chain links TRBV19 with TRBJ1-1; D ambiguous. CDR1 and CDR2 (germline): LNHDA, SQIVND (reference sequence). Between the trimmed V and J ends, which lost 5 bases and 3 bases, there was a span of 10 bases. The CDR3 length is 13 residues. The CDR3 DNA reads TGTGCCAGTAGTCGCGGGGTTCACACTGAAGCTTTCTTT. Protein product: CASSRGVHTEAFF.

The V gene is TRBV20-1, the J gene TRBJ2-1; 13 bases match TRBD2. The CDR3 is 17 residues long. Germline CDR1 DFQATT, CDR2 SNEGSKA (reference sequence). Germline trimming cut 0 bases from V and 8 bases from J; bases unmatched to any gene: 10. CDR3 in amino acids: CSARDRTSGSWRDEQFF. CDR3 coding DNA: TGCAGTGCTAGAGATCGGACTAGCGGGAGTTGGCGGGATGAGCAGTTCTTC.

This clonotype was counted at least ten times. The chain has TRBV20-1 and TRBJ1-1, with D maybe TRBD1 (5 bases). The CDR3 has 14 amino acids. V lost 0 bases and J 2 bases, leaving 10 bases between the germline ends. Germline-derived CDR1 and CDR2 are DFQATT and SNEGSKA (reference sequence). The CDR3 nucleotides are TGCAGTGCTAGAGAGAGACAGAAAAACACTGAAGCTTTCTTT. Protein sequence: CSARERQKNTEAFF.

J is TRBJ1-1 and V is TRBV5-1; D call uncertain. From germline, CDR1 is SGHRS and CDR2 YFSETQ. The V gene lost 4 bases and the J gene lost 10 bases, with 17 bases spanning the gap. The CDR3 is made up of 13 amino acids. The CDR3 nucleotides are TGCGCCAGCAGCATTGAATTCGGTCTCGGAGCTTTCTTT. Amino acids: CASSIEFGLGAFF.

The rearrangement uses TRBV18 and TRBJ1-6; perhaps TRBD1 as D (6 bases). In germline, CDR1 is KGHSH, CDR2 LQKENI. The CDR3 is 16 residues long. V dropped 3 bases and J dropped 7 bases, with 16 bases sitting between them. CDR3 loop: CASSPGRPGANSPLHF. CDR3 nucleotide sequence: TGTGCCAGCTCACCTGGCCGACCGGGGGCCAATTCACCCCTCCACTTT.